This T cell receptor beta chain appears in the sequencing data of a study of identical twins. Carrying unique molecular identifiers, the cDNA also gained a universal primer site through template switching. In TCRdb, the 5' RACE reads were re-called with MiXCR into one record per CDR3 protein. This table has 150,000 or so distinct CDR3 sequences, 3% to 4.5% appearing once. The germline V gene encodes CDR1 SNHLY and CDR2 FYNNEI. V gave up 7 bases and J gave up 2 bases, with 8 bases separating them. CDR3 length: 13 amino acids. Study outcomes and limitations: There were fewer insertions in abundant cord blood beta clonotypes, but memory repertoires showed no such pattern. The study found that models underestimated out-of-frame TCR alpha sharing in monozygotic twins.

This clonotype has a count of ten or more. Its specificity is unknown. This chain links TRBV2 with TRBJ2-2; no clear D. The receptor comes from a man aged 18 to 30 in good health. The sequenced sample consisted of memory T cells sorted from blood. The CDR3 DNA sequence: TGTGCCAGCATTAACCGAAACACCGGGGAGCTGTTTTTT. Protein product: CASINRNTGELFF.